The 7 T cell receptor beta chains reported below all come from one sample, sequenced in a study of blood T cell repertoires in COVID-19. Repertoires were generated with immunoSEQ multiplex PCR, while TCRdb's copy carries only in-frame clones and drops some. The sample consists of more than 200,000 clones, 84% of them appearing once. Sample: PBMCs or T cells enriched from blood (not recorded which). The receptors shown here come from a man aged 55 to 70 who had recovered from COVID-19.

The genes are TRBV7-2 and TRBJ2-2; D gene unclear. The CDR3 sequence is 16 residues long. In germline, CDR1 is SGHTA, CDR2 FQGNSA. Trimming removed 0 bases from V and 4 bases from J, with 12 bases in between. In DNA form, the CDR3 reads TGTGCCAGCAGCTTAGCCCGTGGCAGATCCACCGGGGAGCTGTTTTTT. Its translation is CASSLARGRSTGELFF.

In regard to this clone: Other nucleotide sequences from this sample produce the same CDR3. This sequence joins TRBV12-3 or TRBV12-4 and TRBJ1-1; D uncertain. CDR3 length: 13 amino acids. Trimming removed 3 bases at V and 2 bases at J, with 7 bases between. The CDR3 loop reads CASSLNRNTEAFF. In DNA, the CDR3 is TGTGCCAGCAGTTTGAACAGAAACACTGAAGCTTTCTTT.

As DNA, the CDR3 is TGTGCCAGTAGTATAGAGGCCGCTCAGCCCCAGCATTTT. This sequence encodes CASSIEAAQPQHF. V usage is TRBV19 and J usage is TRBJ1-5; no firm D call. V was clipped by 0 bases and J by 6 bases, with 6 bases between them. Germline CDR1 is LNHDA and CDR2 is SQIVND (reference sequence). The CDR3 contains 13 residues.

This clone has just one count. This chain joins TRBV5-8 and TRBJ1-1, with D possibly TRBD1 on 6 matching bases. V was trimmed by 4 bases and J by 1 base, leaving 14 bases between them. The CDR3 spans 15 residues. CDR1 is SGHTS, CDR2 YDEGEE, per germline. The CDR3 protein is CASSPMGQANTEAFF. The CDR3 DNA is TGTGCCAGCAGCCCGATGGGACAAGCGAACACTGAAGCTTTCTTT.

The rearrangement joins TRBV24-1 to TRBJ1-2; the D gene is possibly TRBD1 (6 bases). Germline V CDR1 and CDR2: KGHDR, SFDVKD. CDR3 length equals 12 residues. V gave up 6 bases and J gave up 8 bases, with 12 bases separating them. The CDR3 protein is CATSTGLSGYTF. CDR3 coding DNA: TGTGCCACCAGTACAGGGCTTTCAGGCTACACCTTC.

The chain has TRBV3-1 (or the pseudogene TRBV3-2) and TRBJ1-4, with 7 bases lining up with TRBD1. V was clipped by 5 bases and J by 5 bases; unmatched bases: 8. This CDR3 is 15 amino acids long. Germline CDR1 reads LGHDT; CDR2 reads YNNKEL (reference sequence). CDR3 region: CASSDVGTENEKLFF. The CDR3 nucleotides are TGTGCCAGCAGCGATGTCGGGACAGAGAATGAAAAACTGTTTTTT.

The CDR3 region has the DNA TGTGCTAGTGGTCAAGGGGGCAGCTATGGCTACACCTTC. Protein product: CASGQGGSYGYTF. V usage is TRBV12-5 and J usage is TRBJ1-2, with 7 bases that match TRBD1. V shed 5 bases and J 4 bases; nucleotides not matched to a gene: 4. The CDR3 contains 13 residues. Germline V gene lookup returns CDR1 LGHNT and CDR2 FRNRAP.